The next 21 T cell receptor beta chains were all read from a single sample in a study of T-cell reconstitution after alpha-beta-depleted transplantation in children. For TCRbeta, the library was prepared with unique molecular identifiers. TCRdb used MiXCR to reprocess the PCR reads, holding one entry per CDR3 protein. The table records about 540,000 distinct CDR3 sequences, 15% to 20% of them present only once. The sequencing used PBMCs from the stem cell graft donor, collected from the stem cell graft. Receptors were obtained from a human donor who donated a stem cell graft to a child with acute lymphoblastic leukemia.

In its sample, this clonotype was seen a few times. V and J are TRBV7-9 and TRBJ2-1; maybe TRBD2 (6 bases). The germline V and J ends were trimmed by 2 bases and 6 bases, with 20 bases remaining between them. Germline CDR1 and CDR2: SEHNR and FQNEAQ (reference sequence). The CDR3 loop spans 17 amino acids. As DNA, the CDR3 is TGTGCCAGCAGCTTACCCCGTGTGGGGGAGGTGGGCAATGAGCAGTTCTTC. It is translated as CASSLPRVGEVGNEQFF. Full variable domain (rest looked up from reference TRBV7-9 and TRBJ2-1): DTGVSQNPRHKITKRGQNVTFRCDPISEHNRLYWYRQTLGQGPEFLTYFQNEAQLEKSRLLSDRFSAERPKGSFSTLEIQRTEQGDSAMYLCASSLPRVGEVGNEQFFGPGTRLTVL.

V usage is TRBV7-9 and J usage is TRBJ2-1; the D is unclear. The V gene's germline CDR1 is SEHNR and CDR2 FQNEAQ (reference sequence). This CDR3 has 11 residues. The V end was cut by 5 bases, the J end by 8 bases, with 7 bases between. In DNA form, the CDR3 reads TGTGCCAGCAGCGACGCTCATGAGCAGTTCTTC. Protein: CASSDAHEQFF.

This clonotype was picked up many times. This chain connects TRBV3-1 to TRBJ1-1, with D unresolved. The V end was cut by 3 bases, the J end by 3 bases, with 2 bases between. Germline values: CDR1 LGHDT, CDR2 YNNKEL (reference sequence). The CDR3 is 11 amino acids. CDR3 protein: CASSQYTEAFF. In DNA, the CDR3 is TGTGCCAGCAGCCAGTACACTGAAGCTTTCTTT.

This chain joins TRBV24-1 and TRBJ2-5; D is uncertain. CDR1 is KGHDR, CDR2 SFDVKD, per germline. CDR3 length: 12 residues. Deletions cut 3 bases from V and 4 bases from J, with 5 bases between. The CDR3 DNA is TGTGCCACCAGTGATCTCGGAGAGACCCAGTACTTC. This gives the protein CATSDLGETQYF.

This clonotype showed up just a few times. As DNA, the CDR3 is TGTGCCAGCAGTTTCTTCGCGGGAGGGTCAGATACGCAGTATTTT. It yields the protein CASSFFAGGSDTQYF. This chain connects TRBV28 to TRBJ2-3; 9 nucleotides match TRBD2. CDR1 MDHEN and CDR2 SYDVKM come from the germline V gene. V lost 3 bases to trimming and J lost 4 bases; unmatched junction nucleotides: 5. This CDR3 has 15 amino acids.

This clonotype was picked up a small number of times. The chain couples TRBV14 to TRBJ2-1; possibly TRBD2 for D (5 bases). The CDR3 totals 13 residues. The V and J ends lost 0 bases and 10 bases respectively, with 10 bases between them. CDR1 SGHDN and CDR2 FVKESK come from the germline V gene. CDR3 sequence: CASSQDLLAEQFF. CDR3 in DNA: TGTGCCAGCAGCCAAGATCTCCTAGCCGAGCAGTTCTTC. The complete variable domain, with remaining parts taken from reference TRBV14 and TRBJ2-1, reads EAGVTQFPSHSVIEKGQTVTLRCDPISGHDNLYWYRRVMGKEIKFLLHFVKESKQDESGMPNNRFLAERTGGTYSTLKVQPAELEDSGVYFCASSQDLLAEQFFGPGTRLTVL.

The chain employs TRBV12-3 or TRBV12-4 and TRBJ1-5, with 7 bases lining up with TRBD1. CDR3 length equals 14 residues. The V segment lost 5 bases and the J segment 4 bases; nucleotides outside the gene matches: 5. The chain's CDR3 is CASSTTGWNQPQHF. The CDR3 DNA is TGTGCCAGCAGTACGACAGGGTGGAATCAGCCCCAGCATTTT.

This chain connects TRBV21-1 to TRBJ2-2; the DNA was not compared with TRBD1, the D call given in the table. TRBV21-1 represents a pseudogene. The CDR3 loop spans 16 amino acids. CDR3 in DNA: TGTGCCAGCAGCACCGGGGGACAGGGGAACACCGGGGAGCTGTTTTTT. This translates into CASSTGGQGNTGELFF.

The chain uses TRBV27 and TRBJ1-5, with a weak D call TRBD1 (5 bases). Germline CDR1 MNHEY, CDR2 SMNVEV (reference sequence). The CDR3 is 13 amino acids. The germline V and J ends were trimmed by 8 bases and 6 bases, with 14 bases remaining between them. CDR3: CASGTQAGQPQHF. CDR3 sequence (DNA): TGTGCCAGCGGGACCCAGGCGGGTCAGCCCCAGCATTTT.

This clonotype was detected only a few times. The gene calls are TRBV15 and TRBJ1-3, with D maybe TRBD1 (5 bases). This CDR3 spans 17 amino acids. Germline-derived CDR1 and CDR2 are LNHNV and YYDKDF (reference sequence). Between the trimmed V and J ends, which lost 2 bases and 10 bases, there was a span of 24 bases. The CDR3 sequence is CATSRRTGTPLGNTIYF. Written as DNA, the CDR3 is TGTGCCACCAGCAGACGAACCGGGACGCCGCTGGGGAATACCATATATTTT.

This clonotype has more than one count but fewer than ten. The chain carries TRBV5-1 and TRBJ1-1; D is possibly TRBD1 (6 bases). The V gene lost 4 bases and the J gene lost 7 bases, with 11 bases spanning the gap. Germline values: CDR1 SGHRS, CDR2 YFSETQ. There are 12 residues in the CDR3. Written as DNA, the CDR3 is TGCGCCAGCAGCCTGACAGGCTATGAAGCTTTCTTT. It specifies CASSLTGYEAFF.

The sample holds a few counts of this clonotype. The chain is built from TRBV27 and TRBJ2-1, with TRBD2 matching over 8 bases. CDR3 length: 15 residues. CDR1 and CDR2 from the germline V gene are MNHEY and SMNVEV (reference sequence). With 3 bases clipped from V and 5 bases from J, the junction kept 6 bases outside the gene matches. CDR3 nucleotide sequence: TGTGCCAGCAGTTTCAGCGGGAGCTACAACAATGAGCAGTTCTTC. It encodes CASSFSGSYNNEQFF.

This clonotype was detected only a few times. The CDR3 spells CSAPRASASYEQYF. The CDR3 DNA sequence: TGCAGTGCCCCAAGGGCTAGCGCTTCCTACGAGCAGTACTTC. This chain links TRBV20-1 with TRBJ2-7, with D tentatively TRBD2 (6 bases). Trimming pared 6 bases from V and 1 base from J, leaving 16 bases between. The V gene's germline CDR1 is DFQATT and CDR2 SNEGSKA (reference sequence). The CDR3 is 14 amino acids.

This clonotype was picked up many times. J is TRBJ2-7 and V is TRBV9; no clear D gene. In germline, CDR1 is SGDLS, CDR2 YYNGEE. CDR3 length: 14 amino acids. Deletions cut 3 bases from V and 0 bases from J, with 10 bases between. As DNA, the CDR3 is TGTGCCAGCAGCGGCAGATTGAGCTCCTACGAGCAGTACTTC. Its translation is CASSGRLSSYEQYF.

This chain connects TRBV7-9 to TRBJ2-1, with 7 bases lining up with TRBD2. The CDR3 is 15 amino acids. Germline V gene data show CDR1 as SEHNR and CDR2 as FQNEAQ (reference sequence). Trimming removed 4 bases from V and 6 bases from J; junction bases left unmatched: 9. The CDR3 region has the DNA TGTGCCAGCAGCTCTACCGGACTAGTACCCAATGAGCAGTTCTTC. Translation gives CASSSTGLVPNEQFF.

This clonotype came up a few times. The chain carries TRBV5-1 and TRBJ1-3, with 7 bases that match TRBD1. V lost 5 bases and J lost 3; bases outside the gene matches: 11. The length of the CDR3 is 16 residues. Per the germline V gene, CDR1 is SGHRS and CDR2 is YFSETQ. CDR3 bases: TGCGCCAGCAGTTCGGAAAGAGGGGGCTATGGAAACACCATATATTTT. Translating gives CASSSERGGYGNTIYF.

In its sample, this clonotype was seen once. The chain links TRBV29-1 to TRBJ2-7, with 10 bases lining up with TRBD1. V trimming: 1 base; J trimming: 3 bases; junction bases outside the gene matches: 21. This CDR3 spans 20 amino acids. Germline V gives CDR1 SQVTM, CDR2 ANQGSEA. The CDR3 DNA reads TGCAGCGTTGAAGGTGTAGGGTCTTTATCGGGACAGGGGACCTTCTACGAGCAGTACTTC. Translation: CSVEGVGSLSGQGTFYEQYF.

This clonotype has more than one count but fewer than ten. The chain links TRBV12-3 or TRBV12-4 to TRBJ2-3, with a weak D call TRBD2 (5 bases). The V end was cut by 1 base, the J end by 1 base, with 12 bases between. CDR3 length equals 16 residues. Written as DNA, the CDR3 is TGTGCCAGCAGTTTAGGCGGGTCCCCCCGCACAGATACGCAGTATTTT. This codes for CASSLGGSPRTDTQYF.

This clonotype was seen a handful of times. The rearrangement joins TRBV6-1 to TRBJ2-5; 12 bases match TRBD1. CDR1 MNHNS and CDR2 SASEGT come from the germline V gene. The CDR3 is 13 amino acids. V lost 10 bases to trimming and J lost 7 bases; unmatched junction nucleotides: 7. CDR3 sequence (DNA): TGTGCCACCCGGGACAGGGGGCGGGGGACCCAGTACTTC. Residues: CATRDRGRGTQYF.

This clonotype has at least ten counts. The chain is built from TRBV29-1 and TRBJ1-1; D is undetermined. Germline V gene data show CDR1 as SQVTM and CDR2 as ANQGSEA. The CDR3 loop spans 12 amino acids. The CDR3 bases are TGCAGTGGTGACACGGGGTTAACTGAAGCTTTCTTT. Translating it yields CSGDTGLTEAFF. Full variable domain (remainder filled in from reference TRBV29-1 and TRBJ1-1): SAVISQKPSRDICQRGTSLTIQCQVDSQVTMMFWYRQQPGQSLTLIATANQGSEATYESGFVIDKFPISRPNLTFSTLTVSNMSPEDSSIYLCSGDTGLTEAFFGQGTRLTVV.

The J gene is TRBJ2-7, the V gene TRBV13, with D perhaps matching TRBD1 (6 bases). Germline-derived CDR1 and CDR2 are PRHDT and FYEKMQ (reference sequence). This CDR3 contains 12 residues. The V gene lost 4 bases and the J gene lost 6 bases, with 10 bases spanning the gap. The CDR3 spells CASSWMGAEQYF. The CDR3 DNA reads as TGTGCCAGCAGCTGGATGGGGGCCGAGCAGTACTTC.